The 20 T cell receptor beta chains listed next were all sequenced from one sample in a study of T cell responses to AZD1222 COVID-19 vaccine. Profiling relied on immunoSEQ multiplex PCR, and the TCRdb table lists in-frame clones only, not all of them. The table shows around 110,000 clones, with around nine tenths occurring only once. The starting material was peripheral blood, obtained on day 0 of AZD1222 vaccination. Receptor source: an adult in good health.

The rearrangement joins TRBV5-1 to TRBJ2-1, with TRBD1 matching over 9 bases. The V gene's germline CDR1 is SGHRS and CDR2 YFSETQ. This CDR3 has 14 residues. Losses at the gene ends were 2 bases for V and 7 bases for J; bases not matched to a gene: 4. CDR3 sequence: CASSFGDRANEQFF. The CDR3 nucleotides read TGCGCCAGCAGCTTCGGGGACAGGGCGAATGAGCAGTTCTTC. The whole variable domain, remainder taken from reference TRBV5-1 and TRBJ2-1, is KAGVTQTPRYLIKTRGQQVTLSCSPISGHRSVSWYQQTPGQGLQFLFEYFSETQRNKGNFPGRFSGRQFSNSRSEMNVSTLELGDSALYLCASSFGDRANEQFFGPGTRLTVL.

This clone was detected once. The gene calls are TRBV3-1 (or the pseudogene TRBV3-2) and TRBJ1-6; D might be TRBD1 (5 bases). Germline CDR1 is LGHDT and CDR2 is YNNKEL (reference sequence). V dropped 4 bases and J dropped 7 bases, with 14 bases sitting between them. The CDR3 consists of 15 residues. Here the CDR3 reads CASSLTGVGNSPLHF. In DNA form, the CDR3 reads TGTGCCAGCAGCCTAACAGGCGTCGGCAATTCACCCCTCCACTTT.

The chain joins TRBV6-1 to TRBJ2-3; D may match TRBD1 or TRBD2 (5 bases each). Trimming removed 5 bases at V and 6 bases at J, with 12 bases between. Germline lookup yields CDR1 MNHNS and CDR2 SASEGT. The CDR3 contains 13 residues. This CDR3 reads CASSRTGDDTQYF. CDR3 DNA: TGTGCCAGCAGTCGGACTGGGGACGATACGCAGTATTTT.

The genes are TRBV3-1 (or the pseudogene TRBV3-2) and TRBJ1-2, with 7 bases that match TRBD1. The germline V gene has CDR1 LGHDT and CDR2 YNNKEL (reference sequence). V was pared by 3 bases and J by 5 bases, with 6 bases of the junction left unmatched. CDR3 length equals 14 residues. CDR3: CASSHSGQLYGYTF. The CDR3 coding sequence is TGTGCCAGCAGCCACTCGGGACAGTTATATGGCTACACCTTC.

The chain recombines TRBV18 with TRBJ2-3; possibly TRBD2 for D (5 bases). The CDR3 runs 14 residues. Trimming took off 3 bases at V and 4 bases at J, with 11 bases between the two ends. CDR1 and CDR2 (germline): KGHSH, LQKENI. CDR3 sequence: CASSPPSISDTQYF. The CDR3 DNA reads as TGTGCCAGCTCACCGCCTAGCATCTCAGATACGCAGTATTTT.

This chain joins TRBV7-9 and TRBJ2-7; no reliable D call. This CDR3 has 12 residues. The germline V gene has CDR1 SEHNR and CDR2 FQNEAQ (reference sequence). Trimming took 4 bases from V and 3 from J, leaving 7 bases between them. As DNA, the CDR3 is TGTGCCAGCAGCTCTGAGTACTACGAGCAGTACTTC. It specifies CASSSEYYEQYF.

The gene calls are TRBV6-5 and TRBJ2-3, with D possibly being TRBD1 (5 bases). Germline CDR1 reads MNHEY; CDR2 reads SVGAGI. The CDR3 has 14 residues. V lost 7 bases and J 6 bases, leaving 17 bases between the germline ends. In DNA, the CDR3 is TGTGCCAGCATAAGGGGATCCCAAGCCGATACGCAGTATTTT. It specifies CASIRGSQADTQYF.

This chain connects TRBV5-5 to TRBJ1-6; TRBD1 matches at 7 bases. CDR1 and CDR2 (germline): SGHKS, YYEKEE (reference sequence). Unmatched junction bases numbered 10, after V lost 4 bases and J lost 0 bases. The CDR3 sequence is 18 residues long. For the CDR3, the DNA is TGTGCCAGCAGCCATGGAAACAGGGGTAGCTCCTATAATTCACCCCTCCACTTT. As protein: CASSHGNRGSSYNSPLHF.

This chain joins TRBV14 and TRBJ2-1, with D unclear. This CDR3 has 15 amino acids. CDR1 and CDR2 (germline): SGHDN, FVKESK. Trimming took 0 bases from V and 6 from J, leaving 12 bases between them. CDR3 sequence reads: CASSQEFGQSNEQFF. CDR3 in DNA: TGTGCCAGCAGCCAAGAATTCGGGCAGTCCAATGAGCAGTTCTTC.

The chain is built from TRBV9 and TRBJ2-2; 9 nucleotides align to TRBD1. Germline assignment: CDR1 SGDLS and CDR2 YYNGEE. The V and J ends lost 6 bases and 7 bases, in that order; junction bases with no gene match: 13. This CDR3 spans 16 amino acids. The CDR3 DNA reads TGTGCCAGCACCGAAACGGGACAGGGCGGAATCGGGGAGCTGTTTTTT. It codes for CASTETGQGGIGELFF.

The chain links TRBV11-2 to TRBJ1-1; D is undetermined. The V and J ends lost 2 bases and 1 base respectively, with 23 bases between them. CDR3 length: 19 amino acids. Germline V gene data show CDR1 as SGHAT and CDR2 as FQNNGV. CDR3 nucleotides: TGTGCCAGCAGCTTAACCCCATCCCTACGACTAGCTGCGAACACTGAAGCTTTCTTT. Its translation is CASSLTPSLRLAANTEAFF.

The chain links TRBV7-9 to TRBJ2-7; TRBD2 aligns across 7 bases. The CDR3 consists of 15 residues. Germline CDR1 and CDR2: SEHNR and FQNEAQ (reference sequence). The V segment lost 4 bases and the J segment 4 bases; nucleotides outside the gene matches: 10. The CDR3 DNA follows: TGTGCCAGCAGCTCCCAGCATAAGCGGGATTACGAGCAGTACTTC. Amino acid sequence: CASSSQHKRDYEQYF.

The chain joins TRBV19 to TRBJ2-1; D may be TRBD1 (7 bases). CDR3 length: 14 amino acids. Germline CDR1 is LNHDA and CDR2 is SQIVND (reference sequence). The V gene lost 4 bases and the J gene lost 7 bases, with 14 bases spanning the gap. CDR3 region: CASSTPTGRNEQFF. CDR3 DNA sequence: TGTGCCAGTAGTACCCCGACAGGGAGGAATGAGCAGTTCTTC.

DNA of the CDR3: TGTGCCAGTAGTATAGGGGATCTAAGGGGCCAAGAGACCCAGTACTTC. It yields the protein CASSIGDLRGQETQYF. The chain uses TRBV19 and TRBJ2-5; tentative D call: TRBD1 (5 bases). V was pared by 1 base and J by 1 base, with 13 bases between. The CDR3 runs to 16 residues. Germline-derived CDR1 and CDR2 are LNHDA and SQIVND (reference sequence).

This clone was recorded once. The chain combines TRBV6-1 with TRBJ2-1; 10 bases align to TRBD1. V lost 5 bases, J lost 14 bases, and 9 bases stayed unmatched. Germline V gene data show CDR1 as MNHNS and CDR2 as SASEGT. The CDR3 consists of 13 residues. The CDR3 DNA sequence: TGTGCCAGCAGTTTAGCCGGGACAGGGGATAAGTTCTTC. Protein: CASSLAGTGDKFF.

The chain couples TRBV7-6 to TRBJ2-3, with 7 bases aligning to TRBD2. With V trimmed by 3 bases and J by 3 bases, 3 bases remained unmatched. This CDR3 contains 14 residues. CDR1 and CDR2 from the germline V gene are SGHVS and FNYEAQ. For the CDR3, the DNA is TGTGCCAGCAGCTTCCCTAGCGGTACAGATACGCAGTATTTT. Protein product: CASSFPSGTDTQYF. Drawing the rest from reference TRBV7-6 and TRBJ2-3, the complete variable domain is GAGVSQSPRYKVTKRGQDVALRCDPISGHVSLYWYRQALGQGPEFLTYFNYEAQQDKSGLPNDRFSAERPEGSISTLTIQRTEQRDSAMYRCASSFPSGTDTQYFGPGTRLTVL.

The rearrangement links TRBV6-5 to TRBJ1-4, with 8 bases identical to TRBD1. Germline values: CDR1 MNHEY, CDR2 SVGAGI. The CDR3 has 14 amino acids. J was trimmed by 4 bases and V by 8 bases; bases with no gene match: 6. CDR3 sequence: CASSWTGFNEKLFF. The CDR3 DNA reads as TGTGCCAGCTCTTGGACAGGGTTTAATGAAAAACTGTTTTTT.

The V gene is TRBV6-2 or TRBV6-3, the J gene TRBJ1-1; 7 positions match TRBD1. The CDR3 covers 14 residues. Looked up from germline, CDR1 is MNHEY and CDR2 is SVGEGT. The V gene end was trimmed by 1 base and the J gene end by 6 bases; junction bases not matched to a gene: 5. Written as DNA, the CDR3 is TGTGCCAGCAGTTACTTAACAGGGGCTGCTGAAGCTTTCTTT. This gives the protein CASSYLTGAAEAFF.

This chain joins TRBV2 and TRBJ2-1; weak D call: TRBD1 (6 bases). The CDR3 has 17 amino acids. Trimming removed 6 bases at V and 5 bases at J, with 23 bases between. CDR1 and CDR2 from the germline V gene are SNHLY and FYNNEI. CDR3 amino acids: CASSPGTRASVNNEQFF. As DNA, the CDR3 is TGTGCCAGCAGCCCCGGGACAAGGGCTAGTGTGAACAATGAGCAGTTCTTC. The full variable domain, its missing parts supplied by reference TRBV2 and TRBJ2-1, is EPEVTQTPSHQVTQMGQEVILRCVPISNHLYFYWYRQILGQKVEFLVSFYNNEISEKSEIFDDQFSVERPDGSNFTLKIRSTKLEDSAMYFCASSPGTRASVNNEQFFGPGTRLTVL.

This chain joins TRBV19 and TRBJ1-5, with a tentative D call TRBD1 (5 bases). Germline CDR1 reads LNHDA; CDR2 reads SQIVND (reference sequence). There are 13 residues in the CDR3. Trimming left V 1 base short and J 6 bases short, with 7 bases between. CDR3 coding DNA: TGTGCCAGTAGTATAGGCAGGGCTCAGCCCCAGCATTTT. This sequence encodes CASSIGRAQPQHF.